These 15 T cell receptor beta chains share one sample of origin, sequenced in a study of shared clonotypes between healthy human individuals. Sequenced by immunoSEQ multiplex PCR; TCRdb stores in-frame clones only, minus some. This sample carries some 1 million clones, about 80% of them seen once, and the ten largest clones take about 1.5%. The sequenced sample consisted of memory CD4+ T cells sorted from blood. Regarding subset: CD45RA-negative fraction. The receptors shown here come from a man between 18 and 29 years old in good health.

The sample holds a few counts of this clone. This chain uses TRBV7-9 with TRBJ1-5; D is unresolved. The CDR3 runs 13 residues. From germline, CDR1 is SEHNR and CDR2 FQNEAQ (reference sequence). V lost 3 bases to trimming and J lost 5 bases, with 8 bases between them. This CDR3 reads CASSFGLDQPQHF. DNA for the CDR3: TGTGCCAGCAGCTTTGGGTTGGATCAGCCCCAGCATTTT.

The chain couples TRBV5-5 to TRBJ2-7; D possibly corresponds to TRBD2 (5 bases). Trimming stripped 3 bases from V and 3 bases from J, with 7 bases between. CDR1 SGHKS and CDR2 YYEKEE come from the germline V gene (reference sequence). CDR3 length: 12 residues. CDR3 bases: TGTGCCAGCAGCTGGGGAGACTACGAGCAGTACTTC. Its translation is CASSWGDYEQYF.

The chain uses TRBV4-1 and TRBJ2-3; no clear D gene. This CDR3 spans 14 amino acids. V lost 1 base and J 6 bases, leaving 11 bases between the germline ends. Looked up from germline, CDR1 is MGHRA and CDR2 is YSYEKL. The CDR3 loop is CASSQAGPPDTQYF. CDR3 bases: TGCGCCAGCAGCCAAGCCGGGCCCCCGGATACGCAGTATTTT.

The chain employs TRBV10-3 and TRBJ1-1; unclear D gene. The CDR3 is made up of 13 amino acids. Germline lookup yields CDR1 ENHRY and CDR2 SYGVKD. V lost 6 bases and J 4 bases, leaving 12 bases between the germline ends. The CDR3 protein is CAIRFEGLTEAFF. CDR3 coding DNA: TGTGCCATCAGGTTCGAGGGTCTCACTGAAGCTTTCTTT.

The chain employs TRBV9 and TRBJ1-5; D gene ambiguous. The ends were cut back, 0 bases at V and 0 bases at J, with 4 bases in the middle. The V gene's germline CDR1 is SGDLS and CDR2 YYNGEE. The CDR3 spans 14 residues. CDR3 sequence: CASSVADSNQPQHF. Written as DNA, the CDR3 is TGTGCCAGCAGCGTAGCGGATAGCAATCAGCCCCAGCATTTT.

The CDR3 nucleotides read TGTGCCAGCAGTTTCCCCGCGAGTGACGAGCAGTACTTC. Its translation: CASSFPASDEQYF. This chain connects TRBV6-5 to TRBJ2-7; no definite D call. The CDR3 spans 13 residues. Trimming cost V 4 bases and J 5 bases, with 12 bases left between them. Germline values: CDR1 MNHEY, CDR2 SVGAGI.

The chain carries TRBV21-1 and TRBJ2-3; TRBD1 reflects the table's D call only, with no check against the DNA. TRBV21-1 is shown as a pseudogene. The CDR3 runs 15 residues. This CDR3 reads CASSYPDRDTDTQYF. DNA for the CDR3: TGTGCCAGCAGCTATCCGGACAGAGACACAGATACGCAGTATTTT.

This chain joins TRBV11-3 and TRBJ1-1, with a tentative D call TRBD1 (5 bases). Trimming pared 1 base from V and 8 bases from J, leaving 11 bases between. Germline V gene sequence: CDR1 SGHNT, CDR2 YENEEA. This CDR3 spans 13 amino acids. The CDR3 reads CASSLGPGREAFF. Written as DNA, the CDR3 is TGTGCCAGCAGCTTAGGTCCAGGGAGAGAAGCTTTCTTT. The full variable domain, completed using reference TRBV11-3 and TRBJ1-1, is EAGVVQSPRYKIIEKKQPVAFWCNPISGHNTLYWYLQNLGQGPELLIRYENEEAVDDSQLPKDRFSAERLKGVDSTLKIQPAELGDSAVYLCASSLGPGREAFFGQGTRLTVV.

This chain links TRBV13 with TRBJ2-7; 9 positions match TRBD1. Trimming cost V 6 bases and J 2 bases; bases outside gene matches: 11. The germline V gene encodes CDR1 PRHDT and CDR2 FYEKMQ (reference sequence). The CDR3 consists of 16 residues. The CDR3 nucleotides read TGTGCCAGCAGAACCACTACAGGGGGCTCCACCTACGAGCAGTACTTC. It codes for CASRTTTGGSTYEQYF.

Only one count was recorded for this clone. For the CDR3, the DNA is TGTGCCAGCAGCCCCGACAGGCGGAACACCGGGGAGCTGTTTTTT. As protein: CASSPDRRNTGELFF. The chain is built from TRBV5-4 and TRBJ2-2; the D gene is possibly TRBD1 (6 bases). The V end was cut by 4 bases, the J end by 1 base, with 11 bases between. CDR3 size: 15 residues. CDR1 and CDR2 (germline): SGHNT, YYREEE (reference sequence).

Worth noting for this clone: Other DNA sequences from this sample encode an identical CDR3 as well. The chain has TRBV2 and TRBJ1-1; TRBD1 matches at 8 bases. V dropped 4 bases and J dropped 1; count of bases not matched to a gene: 2. Germline V gene data show CDR1 as SNHLY and CDR2 as FYNNEI. CDR3 length: 14 residues. CDR3 region: CASSVGQGNTEAFF. The CDR3 nucleotides are TGTGCCAGCAGTGTAGGACAGGGGAACACTGAAGCTTTCTTT.

Worth noting for this clone: No DNA is shown, since the ends of the CDR3 on it are uncertain; the CDR3 is the one TCRdb lists. The rearrangement joins TRBV2 to TRBJ1-4. The CDR3 totals 15 residues, both ends included. From germline, CDR1 is SNHLY and CDR2 FYNNEI. This chain's CDR3 is CASSTSGRENEKLFF.

V usage is TRBV10-3 and J usage is TRBJ2-7; 8 bases map to TRBD1. With 1 base clipped from V and 7 bases from J, the junction kept 6 bases outside the gene matches. The CDR3 length is 14 residues. Germline loops: CDR1 ENHRY, CDR2 SYGVKD. DNA of the CDR3: TGTGCCATCAGTGAGTATGACAGGGGTGAAGAGCAGTACTTC. Protein sequence: CAISEYDRGEEQYF.

The chain combines TRBV6-6 with TRBJ2-3, with TRBD2 matching 13 bases. The germline CDR1 and CDR2 sequences are MNHNY and SVGAGI (reference sequence). This CDR3 contains 16 residues. J was trimmed by 3 bases and V by 5 bases; bases with no gene match: 5. In nucleotides, the CDR3 is TGTGCCAGCAGTAAACCGACTAGCGGGGGGACAGATACGCAGTATTTT. Amino acid sequence: CASSKPTSGGTDTQYF.

The chain links TRBV11-1 to TRBJ2-3, with D possibly being TRBD1 (5 bases). CDR3 length: 15 residues. Germline-derived CDR1 and CDR2 are SGHAT and FQDESV (reference sequence). Trimming removed 3 bases from V and 1 base from J, with 11 bases in between. The CDR3, as DNA: TGTGCCAGCAGCTTGGACACGATACGCACAGATACGCAGTATTTT. It codes for CASSLDTIRTDTQYF.